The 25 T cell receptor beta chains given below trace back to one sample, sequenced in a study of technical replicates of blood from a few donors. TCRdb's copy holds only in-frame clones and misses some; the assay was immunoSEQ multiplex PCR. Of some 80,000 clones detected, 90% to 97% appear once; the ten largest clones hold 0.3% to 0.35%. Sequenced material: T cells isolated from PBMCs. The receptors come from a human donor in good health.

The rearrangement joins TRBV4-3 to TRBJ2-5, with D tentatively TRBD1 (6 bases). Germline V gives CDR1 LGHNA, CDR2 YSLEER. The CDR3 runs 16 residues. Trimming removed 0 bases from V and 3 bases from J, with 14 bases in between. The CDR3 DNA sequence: TGCGCCAGCAGCCAAGAGTATAGTGGACAGAAAGAGACCCAGTACTTC. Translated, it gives CASSQEYSGQKETQYF.

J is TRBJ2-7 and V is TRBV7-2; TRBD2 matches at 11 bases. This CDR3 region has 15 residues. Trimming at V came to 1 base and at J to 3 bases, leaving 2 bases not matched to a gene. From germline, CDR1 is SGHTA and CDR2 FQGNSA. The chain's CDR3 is CASSLVGTSGYEQYF. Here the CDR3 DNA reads TGTGCCAGCAGCTTAGTGGGGACTAGCGGCTACGAGCAGTACTTC.

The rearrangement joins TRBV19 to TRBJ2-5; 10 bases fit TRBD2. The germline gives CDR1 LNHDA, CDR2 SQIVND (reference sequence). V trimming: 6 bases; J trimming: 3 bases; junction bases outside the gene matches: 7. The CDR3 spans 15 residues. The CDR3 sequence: CASSWTSGSEETQYF. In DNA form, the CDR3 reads TGTGCCAGTAGCTGGACTAGCGGTAGTGAAGAGACCCAGTACTTC.

The CDR3 protein is CASHGGAGNQPQHF. The CDR3 nucleotides are TGTGCCAGTCACGGGGGGGCCGGCAATCAGCCCCAGCATTTT. The chain carries TRBV2 and TRBJ1-5; D is perhaps TRBD1 (6 bases). V lost 9 bases, J lost 2 bases, and 14 bases lay in between. The CDR3 sequence is 14 residues long. Germline CDR1 reads SNHLY; CDR2 reads FYNNEI.

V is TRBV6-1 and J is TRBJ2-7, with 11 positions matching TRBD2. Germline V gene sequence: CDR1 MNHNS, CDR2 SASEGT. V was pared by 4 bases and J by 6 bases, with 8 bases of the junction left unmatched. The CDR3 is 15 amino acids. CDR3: CASSVLAGGPSEQYF. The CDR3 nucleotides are TGTGCCAGCAGTGTTTTAGCGGGAGGGCCTAGCGAGCAGTACTTC.

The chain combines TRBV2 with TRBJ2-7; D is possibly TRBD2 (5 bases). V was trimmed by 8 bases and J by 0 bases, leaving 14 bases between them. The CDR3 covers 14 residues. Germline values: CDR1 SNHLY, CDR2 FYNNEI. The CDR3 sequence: CASLRGMSSYEQYF. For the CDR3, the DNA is TGTGCCAGCCTGAGAGGGATGAGCTCCTACGAGCAGTACTTC. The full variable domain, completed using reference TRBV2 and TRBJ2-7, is EPEVTQTPSHQVTQMGQEVILRCVPISNHLYFYWYRQILGQKVEFLVSFYNNEISEKSEIFDDQFSVERPDGSNFTLKIRSTKLEDSAMYFCASLRGMSSYEQYFGPGTRLTVT.

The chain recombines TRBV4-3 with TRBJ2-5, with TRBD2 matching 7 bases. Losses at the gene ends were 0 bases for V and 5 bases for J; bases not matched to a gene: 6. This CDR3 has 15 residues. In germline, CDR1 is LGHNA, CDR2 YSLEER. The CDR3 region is CASSQDATSDETQYF. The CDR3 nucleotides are TGCGCCAGCAGCCAAGATGCAACTAGCGATGAGACCCAGTACTTC.

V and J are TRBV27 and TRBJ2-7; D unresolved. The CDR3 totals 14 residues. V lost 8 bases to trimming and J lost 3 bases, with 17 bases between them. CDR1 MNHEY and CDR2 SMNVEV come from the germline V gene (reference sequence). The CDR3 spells CASSLLGSGYEQYF. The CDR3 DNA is TGTGCCAGCTCCCTTCTCGGGTCTGGCTACGAGCAGTACTTC.

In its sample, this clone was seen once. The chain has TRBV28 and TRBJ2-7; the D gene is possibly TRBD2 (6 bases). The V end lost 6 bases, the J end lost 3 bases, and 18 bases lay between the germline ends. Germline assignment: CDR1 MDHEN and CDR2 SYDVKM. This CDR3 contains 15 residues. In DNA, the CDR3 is TGTGCCAGCAGCCCCCCGGGACTGACGATCTACGAGCAGTACTTC. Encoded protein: CASSPPGLTIYEQYF.

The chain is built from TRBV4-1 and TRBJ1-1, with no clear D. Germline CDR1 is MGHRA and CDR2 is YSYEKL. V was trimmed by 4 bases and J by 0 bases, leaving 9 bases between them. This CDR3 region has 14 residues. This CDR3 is CASSRLGLNTEAFF. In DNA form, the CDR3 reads TGCGCCAGCAGCCGGTTGGGCCTGAACACTGAAGCTTTCTTT.

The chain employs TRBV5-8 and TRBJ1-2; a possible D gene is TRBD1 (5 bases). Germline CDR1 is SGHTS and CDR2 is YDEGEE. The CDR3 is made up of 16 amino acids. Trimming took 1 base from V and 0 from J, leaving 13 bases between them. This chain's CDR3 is CASSLTGHIANYGYTF. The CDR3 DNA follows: TGTGCCAGCAGCTTGACAGGCCACATAGCTAACTATGGCTACACCTTC.

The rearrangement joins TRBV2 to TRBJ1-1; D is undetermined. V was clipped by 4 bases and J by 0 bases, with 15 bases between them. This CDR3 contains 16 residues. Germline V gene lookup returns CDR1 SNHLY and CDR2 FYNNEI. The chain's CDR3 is CASSAATAYMNTEAFF. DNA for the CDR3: TGTGCCAGCAGTGCGGCAACAGCCTACATGAACACTGAAGCTTTCTTT.

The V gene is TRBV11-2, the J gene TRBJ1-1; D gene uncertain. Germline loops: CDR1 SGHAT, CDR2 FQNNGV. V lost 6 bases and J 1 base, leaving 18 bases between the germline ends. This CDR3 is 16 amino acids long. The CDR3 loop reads CASRRGWRASNTEAFF. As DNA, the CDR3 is TGTGCCAGCAGGCGGGGTTGGCGGGCGTCGAACACTGAAGCTTTCTTT.

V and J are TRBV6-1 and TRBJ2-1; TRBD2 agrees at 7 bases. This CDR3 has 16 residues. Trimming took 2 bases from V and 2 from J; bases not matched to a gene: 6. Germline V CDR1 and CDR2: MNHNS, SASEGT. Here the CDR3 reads CASSESGEGPYNEQFF. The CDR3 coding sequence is TGTGCCAGCAGTGAATCGGGGGAGGGCCCCTACAATGAGCAGTTCTTC.

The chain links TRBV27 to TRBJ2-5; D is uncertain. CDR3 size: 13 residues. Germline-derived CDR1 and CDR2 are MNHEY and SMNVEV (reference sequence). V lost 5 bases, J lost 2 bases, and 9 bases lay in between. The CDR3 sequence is CASSHELQETQYF. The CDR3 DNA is TGTGCCAGCAGTCACGAACTACAAGAGACCCAGTACTTC.

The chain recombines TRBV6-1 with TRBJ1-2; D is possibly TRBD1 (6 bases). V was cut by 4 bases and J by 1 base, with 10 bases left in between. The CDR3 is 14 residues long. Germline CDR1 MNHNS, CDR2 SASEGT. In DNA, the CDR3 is TGTGCCAGCAGTGTGGGACAAAATAACTATGGCTACACCTTC. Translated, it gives CASSVGQNNYGYTF.

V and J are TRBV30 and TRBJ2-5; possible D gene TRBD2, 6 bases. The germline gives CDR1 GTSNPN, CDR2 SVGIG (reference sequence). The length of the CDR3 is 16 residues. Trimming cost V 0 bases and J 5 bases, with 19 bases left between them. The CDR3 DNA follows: TGTGCCTGGAGTGTAGCCAACGTAGCAGGGAGGGAGACCCAGTACTTC. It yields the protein CAWSVANVAGRETQYF.

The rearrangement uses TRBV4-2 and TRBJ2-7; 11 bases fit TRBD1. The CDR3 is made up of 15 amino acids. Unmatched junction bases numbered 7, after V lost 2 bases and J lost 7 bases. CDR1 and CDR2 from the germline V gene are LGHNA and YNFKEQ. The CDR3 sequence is CASSQSTGTGGEQYF. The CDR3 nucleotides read TGTGCCAGCAGCCAATCAACCGGGACAGGGGGAGAGCAGTACTTC.

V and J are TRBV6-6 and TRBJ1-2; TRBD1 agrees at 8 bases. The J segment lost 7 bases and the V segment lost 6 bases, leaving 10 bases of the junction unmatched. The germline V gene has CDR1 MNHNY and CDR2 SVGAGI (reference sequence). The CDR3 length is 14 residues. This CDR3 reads CASSTSQGALGYTF. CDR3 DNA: TGTGCCAGCAGCACGTCCCAGGGGGCGCTTGGCTACACCTTC.

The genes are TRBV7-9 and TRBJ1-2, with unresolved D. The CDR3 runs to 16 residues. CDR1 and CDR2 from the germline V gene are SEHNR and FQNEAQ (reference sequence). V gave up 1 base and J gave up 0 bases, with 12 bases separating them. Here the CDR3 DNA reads TGTGCCAGCAGCTTAGTTGTGACACCAGCTAACTATGGCTACACCTTC. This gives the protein CASSLVVTPANYGYTF.

CDR3 in amino acids: CATSPGQGGNEQFF. The CDR3 nucleotides read TGTGCCACCAGCCCAGGACAGGGCGGCAATGAGCAGTTCTTC. V and J are TRBV15 and TRBJ2-1; TRBD1 matches at 8 bases. In germline, CDR1 is LNHNV, CDR2 YYDKDF (reference sequence). V lost 5 bases and J lost 6; bases outside the gene matches: 6. The CDR3 is 14 residues long. Combining the CDR3 with reference TRBV15 and TRBJ2-1 gives the whole variable domain DAMVIQNPRYQVTQFGKPVTLSCSQTLNHNVMYWYQQKSSQAPKLLFHYYDKDFNNEADTPDNFQSRRPNTSFCFLDIRSPGLGDTAMYLCATSPGQGGNEQFFGPGTRLTVL.

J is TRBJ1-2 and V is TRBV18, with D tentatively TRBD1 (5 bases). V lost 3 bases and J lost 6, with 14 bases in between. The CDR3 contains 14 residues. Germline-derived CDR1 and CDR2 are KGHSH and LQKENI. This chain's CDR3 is CASSPQGALDGYTF. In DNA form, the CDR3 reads TGTGCCAGCTCACCGCAAGGGGCCCTCGATGGCTACACCTTC.

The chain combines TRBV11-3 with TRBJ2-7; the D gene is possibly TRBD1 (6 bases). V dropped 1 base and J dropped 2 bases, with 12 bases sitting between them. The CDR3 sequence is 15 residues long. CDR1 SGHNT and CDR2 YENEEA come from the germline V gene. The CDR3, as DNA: TGTGCCAGCAGCTTAGGCGAAGGACAGACCTACGAGCAGTACTTC. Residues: CASSLGEGQTYEQYF.

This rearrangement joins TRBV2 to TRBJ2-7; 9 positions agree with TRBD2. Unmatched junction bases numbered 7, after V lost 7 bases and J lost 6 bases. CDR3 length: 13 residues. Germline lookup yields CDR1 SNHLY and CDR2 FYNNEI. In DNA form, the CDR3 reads TGTGCCAGCAATAGCGGGAGTACTCTCGAGCAGTACTTC. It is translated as CASNSGSTLEQYF.

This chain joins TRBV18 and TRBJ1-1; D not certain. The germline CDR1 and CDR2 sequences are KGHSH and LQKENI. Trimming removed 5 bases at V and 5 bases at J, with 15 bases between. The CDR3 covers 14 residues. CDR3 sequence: CASSRVDGGTEAFF. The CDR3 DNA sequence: TGTGCCAGCTCAAGGGTCGACGGAGGGACTGAAGCTTTCTTT.